Sequencing of this T cell receptor beta chain was carried out in a study of blood T cells in healthy people across ages. The study's findings and limits: Both naive CD4+ cell counts and diversity were greater in long-lived donors than in aged donors.

V was trimmed by 4 bases and J by 1 base, leaving 10 bases between them. Germline CDR1 reads SQVTM; CDR2 reads ANQGSEA. CDR3 length equals 13 residues. The total RNA that was extracted per sample amounted to at least 5.5 micrograms. Note on this clonotype: Antigen unknown.

A sample-barcoded 5' primer and a J-beta primer mix were used in a second PCR of roughly 7 to 11 cycles. MiXCR was run by TCRdb on the 5' RACE reads, yielding one entry per CDR3 protein. The table lists about 1,400,000 distinct CDR3 sequences, 45% to 70% of them singletons, with 5% to 7% in the top ten. The origin of this receptor is a man in his late teens or twenties in good health. The chain carries TRBV29-1 and TRBJ1-2, with D possibly TRBD1 on 5 matching bases. Sequencing was performed on blood. The CDR3 region has the DNA TGCAGCGTTGGGGGGGGAGTTAACTATGGCTACACCTTC. Its protein is CSVGGGVNYGYTF.